The 5 T cell receptor beta chains below were found in one sample sequenced in a study of OX40 agonist ivuxolimab in advanced cancers. The method was immunoSEQ multiplex PCR; TCRdb's version includes in-frame clones alone and lacks a portion of them. The profile shows tens of thousands of clones, 75% to 85% of them singletons. The source material was CD4+ or CD8+ T cells sorted from blood, sampled in a trial of the OX40 agonist ivuxolimab. These receptors were collected from an adult with an advanced solid tumor such as melanoma, head and neck, liver or kidney cancer.

The chain combines TRBV19 with TRBJ1-2; the match to TRBD1 covers 7 bases. With 3 bases clipped from V and 2 bases from J, the junction kept 12 bases outside the gene matches. Germline CDR1 reads LNHDA; CDR2 reads SQIVND (reference sequence). The CDR3 is 17 amino acids. The CDR3 DNA reads as TGTGCCAGTAGTATCCGAAGGACAGGTCGCCTGAACTATGGCTACACCTTC. Amino acids: CASSIRRTGRLNYGYTF.

The genes are TRBV9 and TRBJ2-1; no reliable D call. Per germline, CDR1 SGDLS and CDR2 YYNGEE. V was shortened by 0 bases and J by 8 bases, with 18 bases between the two germline ends. The CDR3 has 16 residues. The CDR3 DNA follows: TGTGCCAGCAGCGTAGATGTCGATTTCGGTCTCCATGAGCAGTTCTTC. Amino acid sequence: CASSVDVDFGLHEQFF.

This chain connects TRBV28 to TRBJ1-5; perhaps TRBD1 as D (5 bases). The CDR3 spans 13 residues. Trimming removed 9 bases from V and 3 bases from J, with 12 bases in between. Germline V CDR1 and CDR2: MDHEN, SYDVKM. In nucleotides, the CDR3 is TGTGCCAGTACGGGACGGTTCAATCAGCCCCAGCATTTT. It is translated as CASTGRFNQPQHF.

V gene TRBV7-9 combines with J gene TRBJ2-1, with 7 positions matching TRBD1. This CDR3 is 15 amino acids long. V dropped 5 bases and J dropped 8; count of bases not matched to a gene: 12. Germline CDR1 and CDR2: SEHNR and FQNEAQ (reference sequence). This CDR3 is CASSKGGGEVDEQFF. The CDR3 nucleotides read TGTGCCAGCAGCAAAGGGGGCGGAGAGGTCGATGAGCAGTTCTTC. Combining the CDR3 with reference TRBV7-9 and TRBJ2-1 gives the whole variable domain DTGVSQNPRHKITKRGQNVTFRCDPISEHNRLYWYRQTLGQGPEFLTYFQNEAQLEKSRLLSDRFSAERPKGSFSTLEIQRTEQGDSAMYLCASSKGGGEVDEQFFGPGTRLTVL.

This CDR3 is CASSSRGDTGELFF. CDR3 sequence (DNA): TGCGCCAGCAGCAGCAGGGGGGACACCGGGGAGCTGTTTTTT. V usage is TRBV5-1 and J usage is TRBJ2-2; tentative D call: TRBD1 (7 bases). CDR3 length: 14 amino acids. The V gene lost 4 bases and the J gene lost 3 bases, with 10 bases spanning the gap. CDR1 is SGHRS, CDR2 YFSETQ, per germline.